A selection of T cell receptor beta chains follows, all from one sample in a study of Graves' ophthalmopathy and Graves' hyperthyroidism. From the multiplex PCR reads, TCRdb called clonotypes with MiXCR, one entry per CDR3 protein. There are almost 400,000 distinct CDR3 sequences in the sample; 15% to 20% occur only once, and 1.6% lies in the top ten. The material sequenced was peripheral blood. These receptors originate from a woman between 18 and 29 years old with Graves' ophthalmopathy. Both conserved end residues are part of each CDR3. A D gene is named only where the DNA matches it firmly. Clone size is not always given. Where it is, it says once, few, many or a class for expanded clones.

CASSYGKRQVNTEAFF	TGTGCCAGCAGTTACGGGAAGAGACAGGTGAACACTGAAGCTTTCTTT	16	TRBV6-5	TRBJ1-1	NA	many
CASSAVEGIAEAFF	TGTGCCAGCAGTGCCGTGGAGGGTATCGCTGAAGCTTTCTTT	14	TRBV6-1	TRBJ1-1	NA	many
CASSQVFLGQVTEAFF	TGCGCCAGCAGCCAAGTCTTCCTTGGACAGGTCACTGAAGCTTTCTTT	16	TRBV4-1	TRBJ1-1	TRBD1	many
CASSSPPEETQYF	TGTGCCAGCAGTTCCCCCCCTGAAGAGACCCAGTACTTC	13	TRBV12-3/TRBV12-4	TRBJ2-5	NA	many
CASSERGQETQYF	TGTGCCAGCAGTGAAAGGGGGCAAGAGACCCAGTACTTC	13	TRBV6-1	TRBJ2-5	NA	many
CASSMTSVVAKNIQYF	TGTGCCAGCAGCATGACTAGCGTAGTAGCCAAAAACATTCAGTACTTC	16	TRBV7-2	TRBJ2-4	TRBD2	few
CASSGTRKTQYF	TGTGCCAGCAGTGGTACGAGGAAGACCCAGTACTTC	12	TRBV6-1	TRBJ2-5	NA	many
CASSLTGDSPLHF	TGTGCCAGCAGTTTAACGGGGGATTCACCCCTCCACTTT	13	TRBV12-3/TRBV12-4	TRBJ1-6	NA	many
CASSKGTVSYEQYF	TGTGCCAGCAGCAAGGGGACGGTCTCCTACGAGCAGTACTTC	14	TRBV6-2/TRBV6-3	TRBJ2-7	NA	NA
CASSYLVENTGELFF	TGTGCCAGCAGTTACCTGGTGGAGAACACCGGGGAGCTGTTTTTT	15	TRBV6-2/TRBV6-3	TRBJ2-2	NA	many
CASSSRQGALRTQYF	TGTGCCAGCAGTTCCCGACAGGGGGCCTTACGGACCCAGTACTTC	15	TRBV28	TRBJ2-5	TRBD1	NA
CASSSGTGLNEQYF	TGTGCCAGCAGTTCCGGGACAGGCCTTAACGAGCAGTACTTC	14	TRBV12-3/TRBV12-4	TRBJ2-7	TRBD1	many
CASSYLGGQGDTGELFF	TGTGCCAGCAGTTACTTAGGGGGACAGGGTGACACCGGGGAGCTGTTTTTT	17	TRBV6-5	TRBJ2-2	TRBD1	many
CASSPSRGGAGELFF	TGTGCCAGCAGCCCTTCGCGGGGGGGCGCCGGGGAGCTGTTTTTT	15	TRBV6-2/TRBV6-3	TRBJ2-2	TRBD2	many
CASSSTPRGRIGELFF	TGTGCCAGCAGCTCCACCCCCCGGGGGCGCATTGGGGAGCTGTTTTTT	16	TRBV5-5	TRBJ2-2	NA	many
CASSPRDRGAAAFF	TGTGCCAGTAGTCCCCGGGACAGGGGGGCGGCGGCTTTCTTT	14	TRBV19	TRBJ1-1	TRBD1	NA
CASSQDQGRGQGRLYGYTF	TGTGCCAGCAGCCAAGATCAAGGGCGGGGACAGGGAAGGTTGTATGGCTACACCTTC	19	TRBV3-1	TRBJ1-2	TRBD1	many
CASSVGGGFYEQYF	TGTGCCAGCAGCGTAGGAGGGGGGTTCTACGAGCAGTACTTC	14	TRBV9	TRBJ2-7	NA	many
CASREGSGQGSQPQHF	TGTGCCAGCAGGGAAGGTAGTGGACAGGGTAGTCAGCCCCAGCATTTT	16	TRBV12-3/TRBV12-4	TRBJ1-5	TRBD1	NA
CATLTSGTGTYEQYF	TGTGCCACCTTAACCTCCGGGACAGGGACCTACGAGCAGTACTTC	15	TRBV7-9	TRBJ2-7	TRBD1	NA
CASSLRLAGDTGELFF	TGTGCCAGCAGCTTAAGACTAGCGGGAGACACCGGGGAGCTGTTTTTT	16	TRBV7-9	TRBJ2-2	TRBD2	many
CASSLAGGPGQGNGETQYF	TGTGCCAGCAGCTTAGCAGGGGGACCGGGACAGGGGAATGGAGAGACCCAGTACTTC	19	TRBV7-2	TRBJ2-5	TRBD1	many
CASNYSYGSEAFF	TGTGCCAGCAATTACTCATACGGGAGTGAAGCTTTCTTT	13	TRBV6-2/TRBV6-3	TRBJ1-1	NA	many
CASSIRTGGNTEAFF	TGCGCCAGCAGCATTCGGACGGGGGGGAACACTGAAGCTTTCTTT	15	TRBV5-1	TRBJ1-1	NA	NA
CASGFGDQETQYF	TGTGCTAGTGGTTTCGGTGATCAAGAGACCCAGTACTTC	13	TRBV12-5	TRBJ2-5	NA	NA
CASSFRRPASGTLYEQYF	TGTGCCAGCAGTTTTCGGCGCCCCGCTAGCGGGACTCTCTACGAGCAGTACTTC	18	TRBV27	TRBJ2-7	TRBD2	NA
CASSADRAYYGYTF	TGTGCCAGCAGCGCTGACAGGGCTTACTATGGCTACACCTTC	14	TRBV9	TRBJ1-2	TRBD1	NA
CASSRARDRGPYEQYF	TGTGCCAGTAGTCGGGCCCGGGACAGGGGGCCTTACGAGCAGTACTTC	16	TRBV19	TRBJ2-7	TRBD1	many
CAISEGGQGASYEQYF	TGTGCCATCAGTGAGGGGGGACAGGGGGCCTCCTACGAGCAGTACTTC	16	TRBV10-3	TRBJ2-7	TRBD1	many
CASSQDREGRHTEAFF	TGTGCCAGCAGCCAGGACAGGGAGGGAAGGCACACTGAAGCTTTCTTT	16	TRBV28	TRBJ1-1	TRBD1	many